These 26 T cell receptor beta chains were sequenced from one sample in a study of Graves' ophthalmopathy and Graves' hyperthyroidism. RNA transcripts were the template, and TCR beta CDR3 regions were amplified from them. The workflow started with a first-round RT-PCR run with HTBI primers and then moved on to a second-round multiplex PCR. A single record per CDR3 protein comes from TCRdb applying MiXCR to the multiplex PCR reads. The sample lists 350,000 to 400,000 distinct CDR3 sequences, approximately 15% occurring once. Sequencing used peripheral blood. Every receptor here comes from a woman aged 18-29 years with stable Graves' hyperthyroidism.

This clonotype was picked up many times. The chain uses TRBV11-1 and TRBJ1-3; perhaps TRBD1 as D (5 bases). The CDR3 is made up of 16 amino acids. V lost 5 bases and J 4 bases, leaving 18 bases between the germline ends. Germline V CDR1 and CDR2: SGHAT, FQDESV (reference sequence). The CDR3 spells CASSEDRWGYGNTIYF. As DNA, the CDR3 is TGTGCCAGCAGCGAGGACCGCTGGGGGTACGGAAACACCATATATTTT.

This clonotype was observed many times. V gene TRBV12-5 combines with J gene TRBJ2-7; D ambiguous. Trimming took off 3 bases at V and 6 bases at J, with 9 bases between the two ends. Looked up from germline, CDR1 is LGHNT and CDR2 is FRNRAP. The length of the CDR3 is 12 residues. CDR3 in amino acids: CASGFPRREQYF. The CDR3 coding sequence is TGTGCTAGTGGTTTCCCTCGTCGCGAGCAGTACTTC.

This chain connects TRBV19 to TRBJ2-7; unclear D gene. Trimming removed 5 bases at V and 2 bases at J, with 16 bases between. The germline gives CDR1 LNHDA, CDR2 SQIVND (reference sequence). This CDR3 is 15 amino acids long. The chain's CDR3 is CASSPIGFSTYEQYF. The CDR3 bases are TGTGCCAGTAGTCCCATTGGCTTCAGTACCTACGAGCAGTACTTC.

This clonotype has a count of ten or more. The chain joins TRBV6-1 to TRBJ2-2; 10 positions agree with TRBD2. The CDR3 sequence is 14 residues long. CDR1 and CDR2 from the germline V gene are MNHNS and SASEGT. V shed 6 bases and J 3 bases; nucleotides not matched to a gene: 1. The CDR3 DNA follows: TGTGCCAGCAGCCTAGCGGGGGACACCGGGGAGCTGTTTTTT. As protein: CASSLAGDTGELFF.

This clonotype was seen many times. The gene calls are TRBV6-5 and TRBJ1-3; 10 nucleotides line up with TRBD1. This CDR3 is 16 amino acids long. Germline V gene data show CDR1 as MNHEY and CDR2 as SVGAGI. The J segment lost 3 bases and the V segment lost 3 bases, leaving 5 bases of the junction unmatched. The DNA of the CDR3 is TGTGCCAGCAGTTATGGGGACAGGGGCAGTGGAAACACCATATATTTT. It encodes CASSYGDRGSGNTIYF.

The chain carries TRBV7-2 and TRBJ2-5; D unresolved. The germline gives CDR1 SGHTA, CDR2 FQGNSA. The CDR3 totals 13 residues. The V end was cut by 11 bases, the J end by 7 bases, with 20 bases between. CDR3 DNA: TGTGCCGGAACCATAGGCCTCCATGGGACCCAGTACTTC. Translated, it gives CAGTIGLHGTQYF.

The chain uses TRBV19 and TRBJ1-5, with 8 bases lining up with TRBD1. The CDR3 loop spans 15 amino acids. J gave up 4 bases and V 2 bases, and 4 bases lay outside the gene matches. The germline V gene encodes CDR1 LNHDA and CDR2 SQIVND (reference sequence). The CDR3: CASSITGGRNQPQHF. CDR3 in DNA: TGTGCCAGTAGTATAACAGGGGGTAGAAATCAGCCCCAGCATTTT.

This clonotype was seen many times. The chain joins TRBV20-1 to TRBJ1-2; D is ambiguous. This CDR3 is built from 13 residues. Between the trimmed V and J ends, which lost 3 bases and 0 bases, there was a span of 8 bases. Germline V gene sequence: CDR1 DFQATT, CDR2 SNEGSKA (reference sequence). As DNA, the CDR3 is TGCAGTGCTAGTTTTCGGACTAACTATGGCTACACCTTC. Its protein is CSASFRTNYGYTF.

This clonotype showed up many times. The chain carries TRBV6-1 and TRBJ2-7; D gene unclear. The CDR3 is 14 amino acids. Trimming stripped 0 bases from V and 6 bases from J, with 12 bases between. Germline loops: CDR1 MNHNS, CDR2 SASEGT. CDR3 region: CASSEAGSPSEQYF. In DNA form, the CDR3 reads TGTGCCAGCAGTGAAGCAGGCTCCCCCAGCGAGCAGTACTTC.

In its sample, this clonotype was seen many times. The J gene is TRBJ1-1, the V gene TRBV7-9, with unresolved D. The CDR3 sequence is 12 residues long. Germline CDR1 and CDR2: SEHNR and FQNEAQ (reference sequence). Trimming stripped 5 bases from V and 5 bases from J, with 9 bases between. The CDR3 DNA sequence: TGTGCCAGCAGCGCCATTCGGACTGAAGCTTTCTTT. Amino acid sequence: CASSAIRTEAFF.

Many counts were recorded for this clonotype. The V call is TRBV15, the J call TRBJ1-1, with D perhaps TRBD1 (6 bases). The CDR3 runs to 17 residues. Trimming cost V 0 bases and J 0 bases, with 14 bases left between them. Per germline, CDR1 LNHNV and CDR2 YYDKDF (reference sequence). The CDR3 region has the DNA TGTGCCACCAGCAGAGATTTTTTCGGGGGCATGAACACTGAAGCTTTCTTT. Amino acid sequence: CATSRDFFGGMNTEAFF.

There are many counts of this clonotype. V is TRBV27 and J is TRBJ2-7, with 9 bases identical to TRBD1. This CDR3 is built from 15 residues. Looked up from germline, CDR1 is MNHEY and CDR2 is SMNVEV (reference sequence). Trimming cost V 6 bases and J 4 bases; bases outside gene matches: 10. The CDR3 protein is CASRPGTGIVYEQYF. The CDR3 region has the DNA TGTGCCAGCAGACCCGGGACAGGGATAGTATACGAGCAGTACTTC.

This clonotype was picked up a small number of times. The chain couples TRBV7-2 to TRBJ1-5; 9 positions match TRBD1. Germline V gene lookup returns CDR1 SGHTA and CDR2 FQGNSA. This CDR3 has 19 amino acids. J was trimmed by 2 bases and V by 5 bases; bases with no gene match: 16. The CDR3 DNA is TGTGCCAGCAGCCCGGGGCGACCGGGACAGGGAAAACGCAATCAGCCCCAGCATTTT. Translation gives CASSPGRPGQGKRNQPQHF.

This clonotype was seen more than once but under ten times. This chain links TRBV4-1 with TRBJ1-5; 7 bases line up with TRBD1. The CDR3 extends over 18 amino acids. Germline CDR1 is MGHRA and CDR2 is YSYEKL. The trim removed 3 bases at V and 0 bases at J, leaving 11 bases unmatched. CDR3 sequence reads: CASSHVRDSTYSNQPQHF. The CDR3 DNA reads TGCGCCAGCAGCCATGTTCGGGACAGTACCTATAGCAATCAGCCCCAGCATTTT.

This clonotype was observed many times. The V call is TRBV24-1, the J call TRBJ1-5, with 7 bases lining up with TRBD1. The CDR3 length is 15 residues. In germline, CDR1 is KGHDR, CDR2 SFDVKD. J was trimmed by 3 bases and V by 4 bases; bases with no gene match: 5. The DNA for the CDR3 is TGTGCCACCAGTGAGTTGACAGGGCACAATCAGCCCCAGCATTTT. Protein: CATSELTGHNQPQHF.

This clonotype has ten or more counts. The chain couples TRBV6-1 to TRBJ1-2; TRBD1 matches 10 bases. This CDR3 region has 14 residues. Germline V gene sequence: CDR1 MNHNS, CDR2 SASEGT. V lost 1 base to trimming and J lost 4 bases; unmatched junction nucleotides: 0. The CDR3 DNA reads as TGTGCCAGCAGTGAAGGGACAGGGGGCTATGGCTACACCTTC. The encoded protein is CASSEGTGGYGYTF.

The chain has TRBV7-3 and TRBJ2-2, with 7 bases lining up with TRBD1. The CDR3 is 16 amino acids. With V trimmed by 4 bases and J by 8 bases, 13 bases remained unmatched. The germline CDR1 and CDR2 sequences are SGHTA and FQGTGA. The CDR3 loop is CASSYPTGLDRGELFF. The CDR3 nucleotides are TGTGCCAGCAGCTACCCGACAGGGCTTGATAGGGGGGAGCTGTTTTTT.

In this sample, this clonotype turned up many times. V usage is TRBV7-9 and J usage is TRBJ2-5; 10 bases line up with TRBD1. The junction had 7 bases not matched to a gene; V was cut back by 1 base and J by 5 bases. This CDR3 contains 16 residues. Germline CDR1 and CDR2: SEHNR and FQNEAQ (reference sequence). CDR3 bases: TGTGCCAGCAGCTTAGGGGACAGGGGAGGTCGGGAGACCCAGTACTTC. It yields the protein CASSLGDRGGRETQYF.

Worth noting for this clonotype: With a much larger clone just one base away, this may be a read error. The chain carries TRBV7-9 and TRBJ1-6, with 7 bases aligning to TRBD1. Looked up from germline, CDR1 is SEHNR and CDR2 is FQNEAQ (reference sequence). This CDR3 comprises 15 residues. The CDR3 spells CASDRDVGGGSHLHF. The CDR3 region has the DNA TGTGCCAGCGACAGGGACGTGGGGGGGGGCTCACACCTCCACTTT.

This clonotype has only a few counts. The chain is built from TRBV11-2 and TRBJ2-2, with TRBD2 matching over 13 bases. The CDR3 sequence is 18 residues long. Looked up from germline, CDR1 is SGHAT and CDR2 is FQNNGV. The V and J ends lost 0 bases and 6 bases, in that order; junction bases with no gene match: 7. CDR3 sequence (DNA): TGTGCCAGCAGCTTAGAGGGGAGACTAGCGGGGGGATCCGGGGAGCTGTTTTTT. Its translation is CASSLEGRLAGGSGELFF.

A word on this clonotype: A much more abundant neighbour one base away suggests this may be a read error. CDR3 nucleotide sequence: TGTGTCAGCAGCCCGGGCCGGACAGGGCGAAACACTGAAGCTTTCTTT. Translating gives CVSSPGRTGRNTEAFF. The V gene is TRBV11-2, the J gene TRBJ1-1; TRBD1 matches at 8 bases. The CDR3 runs to 16 residues. CDR1 is SGHAT, CDR2 FQNNGV, per germline.

In this sample, this clonotype turned up many times. The rearrangement links TRBV9 to TRBJ1-2; D possibly corresponds to TRBD1 (5 bases). The germline V gene encodes CDR1 SGDLS and CDR2 YYNGEE. The CDR3 has 15 amino acids. V lost 4 bases, J lost 8 bases, and 21 bases lay in between. The CDR3 protein is CASSSPGGLTRGYTF. The CDR3 DNA reads as TGTGCCAGCAGCTCGCCCGGGGGGTTGACGAGGGGCTACACCTTC.

This clonotype was counted at least ten times. The chain is built from TRBV6-1 and TRBJ2-2; 10 positions match TRBD1. The CDR3 totals 16 residues. The V and J ends lost 8 bases and 3 bases, in that order; junction bases with no gene match: 9. CDR1 and CDR2 (germline): MNHNS, SASEGT. CDR3 amino acids: CASRHRQGADTGELFF. The CDR3 bases are TGTGCCAGCCGCCATAGACAGGGGGCCGACACCGGGGAGCTGTTTTTT.

The V and J genes are TRBV10-3 and TRBJ2-7; D might be TRBD2 (6 bases). Trimming cost V 10 bases and J 5 bases, with 24 bases left between them. CDR3 length: 15 amino acids. The germline V gene encodes CDR1 ENHRY and CDR2 SYGVKD. DNA for the CDR3: TGTGCCACGTCGGGTATCACTAGCTGGAATGACGAGCAGTACTTC. Translated, it gives CATSGITSWNDEQYF.

Comment on this clonotype: Its ends do not fully match the called genes, so a read error is possible. The CDR3 protein is CASSFVSPYDQYF. Written as DNA, the CDR3 is TGTGCCAGCAGCTTTGTCAGCCCCTACGATCAGTACTTC. This chain joins TRBV7-9 and TRBJ2-7; D is ambiguous. Germline CDR1 and CDR2: SEHNR and FQNEAQ (reference sequence). The CDR3 is made up of 13 amino acids.

This clonotype was seen at least ten times. The chain employs TRBV7-2 and TRBJ2-5, with 7 nucleotides matching TRBD2. V shed 4 bases, J shed 1 base, and the junction held 6 bases outside the gene matches. Germline CDR1 SGHTA, CDR2 FQGNSA. The length of the CDR3 is 15 residues. The CDR3 DNA sequence: TGTGCCAGCAGCTGGGGGGGAGGGACCCAAGAGACCCAGTACTTC. Translated: CASSWGGGTQETQYF.